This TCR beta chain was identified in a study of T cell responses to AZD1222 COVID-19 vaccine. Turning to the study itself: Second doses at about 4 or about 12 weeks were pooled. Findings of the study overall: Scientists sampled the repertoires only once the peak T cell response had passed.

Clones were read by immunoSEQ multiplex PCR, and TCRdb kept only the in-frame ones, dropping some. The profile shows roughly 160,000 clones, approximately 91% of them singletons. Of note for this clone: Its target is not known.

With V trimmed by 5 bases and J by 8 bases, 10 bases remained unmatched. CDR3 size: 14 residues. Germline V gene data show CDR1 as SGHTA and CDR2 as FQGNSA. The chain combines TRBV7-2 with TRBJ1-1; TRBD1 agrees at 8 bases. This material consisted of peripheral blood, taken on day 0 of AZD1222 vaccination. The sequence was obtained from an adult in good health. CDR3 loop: CASSPRDRQVEAFF. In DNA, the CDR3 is TGTGCCAGCAGCCCGCGGGACAGGCAAGTCGAAGCTTTCTTT.